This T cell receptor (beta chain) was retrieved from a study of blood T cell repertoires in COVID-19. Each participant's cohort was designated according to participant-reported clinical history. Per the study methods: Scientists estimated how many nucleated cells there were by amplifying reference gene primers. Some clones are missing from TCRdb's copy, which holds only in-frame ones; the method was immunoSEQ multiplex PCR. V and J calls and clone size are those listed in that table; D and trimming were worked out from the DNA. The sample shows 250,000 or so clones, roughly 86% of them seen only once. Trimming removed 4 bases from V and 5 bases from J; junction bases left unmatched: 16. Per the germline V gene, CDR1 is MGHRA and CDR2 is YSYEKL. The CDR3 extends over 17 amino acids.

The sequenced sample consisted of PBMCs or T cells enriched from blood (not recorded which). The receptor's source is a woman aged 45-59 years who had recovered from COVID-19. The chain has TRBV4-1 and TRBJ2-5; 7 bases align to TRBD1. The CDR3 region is CASSPGTASSGWETQYF. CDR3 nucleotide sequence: TGCGCCAGCAGCCCCGGGACAGCTAGCTCGGGGTGGGAGACCCAGTACTTC.